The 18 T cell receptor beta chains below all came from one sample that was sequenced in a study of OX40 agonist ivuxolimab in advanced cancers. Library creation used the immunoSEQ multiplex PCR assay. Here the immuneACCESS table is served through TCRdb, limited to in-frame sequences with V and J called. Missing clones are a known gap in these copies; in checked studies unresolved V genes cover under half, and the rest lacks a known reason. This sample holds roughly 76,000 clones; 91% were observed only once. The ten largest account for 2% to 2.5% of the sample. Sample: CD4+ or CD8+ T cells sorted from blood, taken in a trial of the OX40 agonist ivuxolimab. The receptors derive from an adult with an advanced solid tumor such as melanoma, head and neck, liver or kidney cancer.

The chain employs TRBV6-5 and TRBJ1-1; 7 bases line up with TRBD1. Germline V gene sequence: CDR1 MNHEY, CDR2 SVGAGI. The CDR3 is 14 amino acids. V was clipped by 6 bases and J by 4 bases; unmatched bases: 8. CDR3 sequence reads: CASRRTGPSTEAFF. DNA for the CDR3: TGTGCCAGCAGGCGGACAGGCCCGAGCACTGAAGCTTTCTTT.

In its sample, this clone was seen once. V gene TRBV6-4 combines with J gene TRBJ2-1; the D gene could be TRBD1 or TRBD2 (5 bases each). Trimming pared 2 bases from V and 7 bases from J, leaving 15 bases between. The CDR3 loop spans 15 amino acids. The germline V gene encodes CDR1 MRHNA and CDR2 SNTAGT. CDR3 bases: TGTGCCAGCAGTGACGGGTCGGGGCGTATTAATGAGCAGTTCTTC. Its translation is CASSDGSGRINEQFF.

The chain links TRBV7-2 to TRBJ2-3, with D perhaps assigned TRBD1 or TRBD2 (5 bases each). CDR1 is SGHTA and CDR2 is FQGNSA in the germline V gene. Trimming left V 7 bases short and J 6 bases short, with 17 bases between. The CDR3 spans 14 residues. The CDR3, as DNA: TGTGCCAGCAACCGAATTGGGGGTGTTGATACGCAGTATTTT. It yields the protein CASNRIGGVDTQYF.

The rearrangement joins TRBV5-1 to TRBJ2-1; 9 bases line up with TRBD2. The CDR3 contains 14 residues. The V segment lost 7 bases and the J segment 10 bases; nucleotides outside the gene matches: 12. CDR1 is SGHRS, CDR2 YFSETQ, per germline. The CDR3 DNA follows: TGCGCCAGCGCCTGGGCGGTAGCGGGAGACGAGCAGTTCTTC. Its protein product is CASAWAVAGDEQFF. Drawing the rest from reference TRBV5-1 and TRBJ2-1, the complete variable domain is KAGVTQTPRYLIKTRGQQVTLSCSPISGHRSVSWYQQTPGQGLQFLFEYFSETQRNKGNFPGRFSGRQFSNSRSEMNVSTLELGDSALYLCASAWAVAGDEQFFGPGTRLTVL.

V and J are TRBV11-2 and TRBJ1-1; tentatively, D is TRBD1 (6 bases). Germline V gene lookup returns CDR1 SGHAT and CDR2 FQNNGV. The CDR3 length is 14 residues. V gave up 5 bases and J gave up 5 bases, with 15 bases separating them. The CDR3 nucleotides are TGTGCCAGCAGCCCGGGGGCGGGAGTGACTGAAGCTTTCTTT. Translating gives CASSPGAGVTEAFF.

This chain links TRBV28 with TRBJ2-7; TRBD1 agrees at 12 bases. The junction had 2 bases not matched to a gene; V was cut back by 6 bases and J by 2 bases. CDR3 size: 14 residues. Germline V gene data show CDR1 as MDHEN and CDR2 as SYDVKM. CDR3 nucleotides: TGTGCCAGCAGCGGGACAGGGGGCGCCTACGAGCAGTACTTC. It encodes CASSGTGGAYEQYF.

The CDR3 nucleotides read TGCGCCAGCAGTGATCAGGGAGTGGGGACAGATACGCAGTATTTT. Translated: CASSDQGVGTDTQYF. The V and J genes are TRBV10-2 and TRBJ2-3; D possibly uses TRBD1 or TRBD2 (5 bases each). This CDR3 has 15 residues. The germline gives CDR1 WSHSY, CDR2 SAAADI. V was shortened by 3 bases and J by 3 bases, with 13 bases between the two germline ends.

The CDR3 sequence: CSVRDSNEKLFF. Written as DNA, the CDR3 is TGCAGCGTACGGGACTCTAATGAAAAACTGTTTTTT. This chain links TRBV29-1 with TRBJ1-4; a possible D gene is TRBD1 (5 bases). The V and J ends lost 6 bases and 3 bases respectively, with 8 bases between them. CDR3 length: 12 residues. The germline V gene encodes CDR1 SQVTM and CDR2 ANQGSEA.

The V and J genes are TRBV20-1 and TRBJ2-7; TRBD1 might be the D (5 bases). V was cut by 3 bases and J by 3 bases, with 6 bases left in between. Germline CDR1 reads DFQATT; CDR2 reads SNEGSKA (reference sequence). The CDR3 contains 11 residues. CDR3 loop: CSASQGYEQYF. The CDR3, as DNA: TGCAGTGCTAGCCAGGGCTACGAGCAGTACTTC.

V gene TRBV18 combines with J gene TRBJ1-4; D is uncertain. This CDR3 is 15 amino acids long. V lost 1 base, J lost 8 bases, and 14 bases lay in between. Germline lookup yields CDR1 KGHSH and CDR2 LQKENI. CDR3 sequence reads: CASSPLVAQPEKLFF. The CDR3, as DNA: TGTGCCAGCTCACCACTCGTTGCACAACCCGAAAAACTGTTTTTT. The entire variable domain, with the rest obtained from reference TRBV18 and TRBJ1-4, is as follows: NAGVMQNPRHLVRRRGQEARLRCSPMKGHSHVYWYRQLPEEGLKFMVYLQKENIIDESGMPKERFSAEFPKEGPSILRIQQVVRGDSAAYFCASSPLVAQPEKLFFGSGTQLSVL.

The CDR3 here is CASSLGLASSYEQYF. The CDR3 DNA follows: TGTGCCAGCAGCTTAGGACTAGCGAGCTCCTACGAGCAGTACTTC. The genes are TRBV7-8 and TRBJ2-7; 8 bases are a match to TRBD2. The germline gives CDR1 SGHVS, CDR2 FQNEAQ. This CDR3 has 15 residues. J was trimmed by 0 bases and V by 1 base; bases with no gene match: 2.

The CDR3: CASIGTPLRPDEQYF. The CDR3 DNA reads TGTGCCAGCATCGGGACACCTCTACGACCAGACGAGCAGTACTTC. The V call is TRBV28, the J call TRBJ2-7, with D possibly being TRBD1 (6 bases). The length of the CDR3 is 15 residues. Germline lookup yields CDR1 MDHEN and CDR2 SYDVKM. Trimming took 7 bases from V and 5 from J, leaving 21 bases between them.

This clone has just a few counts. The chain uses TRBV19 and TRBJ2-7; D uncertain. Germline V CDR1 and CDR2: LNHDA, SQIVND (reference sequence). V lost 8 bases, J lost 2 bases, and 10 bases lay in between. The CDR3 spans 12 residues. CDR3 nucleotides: TGTGCCAGTCGGCAGGCTCCCTACGAGCAGTACTTC. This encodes CASRQAPYEQYF.

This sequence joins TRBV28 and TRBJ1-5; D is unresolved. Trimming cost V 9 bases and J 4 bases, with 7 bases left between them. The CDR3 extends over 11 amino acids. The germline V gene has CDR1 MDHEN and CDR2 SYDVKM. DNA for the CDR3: TGTGCCAGTGGGTCGAATCAGCCCCAGCATTTT. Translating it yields CASGSNQPQHF.

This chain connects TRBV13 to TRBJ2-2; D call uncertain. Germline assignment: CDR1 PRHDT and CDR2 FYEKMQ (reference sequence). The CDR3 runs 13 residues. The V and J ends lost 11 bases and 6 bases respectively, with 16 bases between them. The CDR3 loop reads CASGFYLSGELFF. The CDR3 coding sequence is TGTGCCTCGGGCTTTTATCTCTCCGGGGAGCTGTTTTTT.

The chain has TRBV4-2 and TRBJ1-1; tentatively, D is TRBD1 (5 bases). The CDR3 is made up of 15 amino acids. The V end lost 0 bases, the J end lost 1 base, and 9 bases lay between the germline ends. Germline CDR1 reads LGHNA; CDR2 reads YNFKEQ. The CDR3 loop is CASSQDQGSNTEAFF. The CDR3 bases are TGTGCCAGCAGCCAAGATCAGGGATCGAACACTGAAGCTTTCTTT.

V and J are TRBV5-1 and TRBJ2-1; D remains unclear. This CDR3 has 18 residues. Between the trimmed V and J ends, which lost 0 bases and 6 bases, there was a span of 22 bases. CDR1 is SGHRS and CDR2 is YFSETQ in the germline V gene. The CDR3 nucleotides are TGCGCCAGCAGCTTGGTAACAGTCAGGCTGGCATCATTCAATGAGCAGTTCTTC. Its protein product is CASSLVTVRLASFNEQFF.

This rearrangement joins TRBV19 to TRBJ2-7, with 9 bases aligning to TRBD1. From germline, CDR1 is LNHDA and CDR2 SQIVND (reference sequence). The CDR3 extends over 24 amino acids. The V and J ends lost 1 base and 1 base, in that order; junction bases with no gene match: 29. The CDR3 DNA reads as TGTGCCAGTAGTATAGTCGCGGTGGCCTGGTGGGCAGGAGCGGCCGGGACAGGGTCCTACGAGCAGTACTTC. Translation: CASSIVAVAWWAGAAGTGSYEQYF. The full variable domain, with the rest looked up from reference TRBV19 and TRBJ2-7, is DGGITQSPKYLFRKEGQNVTLSCEQNLNHDAMYWYRQDPGQGLRLIYYSQIVNDFQKGDIAEGYSVSREKKESFPLTVTSAQKNPTAFYLCASSIVAVAWWAGAAGTGSYEQYFGPGTRLTVT.